The present entry profiles one T cell receptor (beta chain) with its context. Antigen specificity is unknown. Trimming took off 2 bases at V and 4 bases at J, with 17 bases between the two ends. Looked up from germline, CDR1 is MNHEY and CDR2 is SVGAGI. The CDR3 sequence is 16 residues long. This sample was included in a study of cytomegalovirus exposure and HLA in healthy donors. Overall study results and limits: Later analysis identified several of the most significant clusters that appeared linked to common viral pathogens.

In the PCR, 60 Vbeta and 13 Jbeta primers were used. Only in-frame clones appear in the TCRdb table, and some are missing; sequencing was by immunoSEQ multiplex PCR. The sample records about 160,000 clones, approximately 80% being singletons. Source material: PBMCs. The V call is TRBV6-5, the J call TRBJ1-1, with D possibly TRBD1 on 6 matching bases. This TCR was recovered from a middle-aged man in good health and CMV-seropositive. The CDR3 DNA sequence: TGTGCCAGCAGTTACCGTGGCGGCAGGGGTTTCACTGAAGCTTTCTTT. It encodes CASSYRGGRGFTEAFF.